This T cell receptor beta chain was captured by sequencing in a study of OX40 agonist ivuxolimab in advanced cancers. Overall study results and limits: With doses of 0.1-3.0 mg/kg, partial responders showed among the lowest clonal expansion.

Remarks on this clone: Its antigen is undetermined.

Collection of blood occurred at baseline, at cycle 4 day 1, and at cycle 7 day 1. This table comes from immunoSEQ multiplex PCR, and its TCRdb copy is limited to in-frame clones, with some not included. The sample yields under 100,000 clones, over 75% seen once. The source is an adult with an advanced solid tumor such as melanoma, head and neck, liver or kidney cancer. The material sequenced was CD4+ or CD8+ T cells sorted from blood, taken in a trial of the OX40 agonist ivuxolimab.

The CDR3 region has the DNA TGCGCCAGCAGCCAAGATCGTACTTGGGACAGGGCCGGAAACATTCAGTACTTC. It translates to CASSQDRTWDRAGNIQYF. This chain joins TRBV4-3 and TRBJ2-4; 9 positions agree with TRBD1. This CDR3 contains 18 residues. Germline V gene sequence: CDR1 LGHNA, CDR2 YSLEER. Losses at the gene ends were 0 bases for V and 6 bases for J; bases not matched to a gene: 12.